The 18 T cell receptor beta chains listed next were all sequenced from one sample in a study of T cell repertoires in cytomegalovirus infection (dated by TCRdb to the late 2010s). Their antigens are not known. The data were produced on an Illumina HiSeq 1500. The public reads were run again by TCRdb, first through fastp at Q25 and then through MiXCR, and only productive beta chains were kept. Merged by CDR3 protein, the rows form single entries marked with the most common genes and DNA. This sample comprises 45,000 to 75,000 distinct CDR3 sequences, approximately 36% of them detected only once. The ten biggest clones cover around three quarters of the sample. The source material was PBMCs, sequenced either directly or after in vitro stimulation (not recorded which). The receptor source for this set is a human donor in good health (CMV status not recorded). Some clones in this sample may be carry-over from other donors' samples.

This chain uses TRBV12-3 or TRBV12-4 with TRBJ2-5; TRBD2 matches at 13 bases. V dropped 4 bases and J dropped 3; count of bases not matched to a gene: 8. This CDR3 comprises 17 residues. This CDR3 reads CASSSRTGLAGEETQYF. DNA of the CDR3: TGTGCCAGCAGTTCACGGACAGGACTAGCGGGAGAAGAGACCCAGTACTTC.

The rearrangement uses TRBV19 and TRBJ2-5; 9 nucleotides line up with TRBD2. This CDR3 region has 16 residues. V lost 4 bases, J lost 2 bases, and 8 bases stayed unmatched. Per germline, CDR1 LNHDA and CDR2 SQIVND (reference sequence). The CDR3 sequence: CASSTRLAVLQETQYF. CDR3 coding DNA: TGTGCCAGTAGTACCCGACTAGCGGTTCTACAAGAGACCCAGTACTTC.

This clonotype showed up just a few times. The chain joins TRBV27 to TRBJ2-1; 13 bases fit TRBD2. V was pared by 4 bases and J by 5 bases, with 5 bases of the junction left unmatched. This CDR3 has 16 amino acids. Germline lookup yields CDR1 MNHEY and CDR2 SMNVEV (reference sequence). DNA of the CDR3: TGTGCCAGCAGTTCCCCGGGACTAGCGGGGAACAATGAGCAGTTCTTC. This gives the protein CASSSPGLAGNNEQFF.

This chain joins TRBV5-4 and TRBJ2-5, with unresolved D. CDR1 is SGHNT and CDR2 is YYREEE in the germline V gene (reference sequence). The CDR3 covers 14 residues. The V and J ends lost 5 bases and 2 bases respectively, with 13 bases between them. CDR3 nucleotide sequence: TGTGCCAGCAGTCCGGGCCGCCGGCAAGAGACCCAGTACTTC. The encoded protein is CASSPGRRQETQYF.

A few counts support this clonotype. The CDR3 reads CASSLGTGETQYF. The CDR3 nucleotides read TGCGCCAGCAGCCTTGGGACTGGAGAGACCCAGTACTTC. V usage is TRBV5-1 and J usage is TRBJ2-5; a weak D match, TRBD2 (6 bases). The CDR3 runs 13 residues. The germline gives CDR1 SGHRS, CDR2 YFSETQ. V lost 4 bases, J lost 4 bases, and 11 bases lay in between.

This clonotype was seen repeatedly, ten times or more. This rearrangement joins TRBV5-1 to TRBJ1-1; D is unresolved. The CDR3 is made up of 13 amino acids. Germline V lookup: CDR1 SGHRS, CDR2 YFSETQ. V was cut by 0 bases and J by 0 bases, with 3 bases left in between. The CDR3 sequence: CASSLEVNTEAFF. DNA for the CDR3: TGCGCCAGCAGCTTGGAGGTGAACACTGAAGCTTTCTTT. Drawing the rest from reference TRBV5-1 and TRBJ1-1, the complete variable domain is KAGVTQTPRYLIKTRGQQVTLSCSPISGHRSVSWYQQTPGQGLQFLFEYFSETQRNKGNFPGRFSGRQFSNSRSEMNVSTLELGDSALYLCASSLEVNTEAFFGQGTRLTVV.

In DNA form, the CDR3 reads TGCGCCAGCAGCTTGGATGCAGGTTACACCTACGAGCAGTACTTC. Encoded protein: CASSLDAGYTYEQYF. The rearrangement joins TRBV5-1 to TRBJ2-7; the D is unclear. CDR1 is SGHRS, CDR2 YFSETQ, per germline. Trimming shortened V by 0 bases and J by 2 bases, and 12 bases separated the two germline ends. The length of the CDR3 is 15 residues.

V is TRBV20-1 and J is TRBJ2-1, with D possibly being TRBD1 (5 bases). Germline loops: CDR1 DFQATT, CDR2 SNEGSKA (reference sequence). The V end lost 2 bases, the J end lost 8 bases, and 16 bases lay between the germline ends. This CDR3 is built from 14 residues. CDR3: CSARLPHKGDEQFF. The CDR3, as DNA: TGCAGTGCTAGACTCCCCCACAAAGGGGATGAGCAGTTCTTC.

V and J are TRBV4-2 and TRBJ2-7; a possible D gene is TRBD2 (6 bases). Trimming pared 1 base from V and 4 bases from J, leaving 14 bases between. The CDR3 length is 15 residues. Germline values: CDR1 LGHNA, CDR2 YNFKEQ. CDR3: CASSQVFSGRYEQYF. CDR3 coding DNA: TGTGCCAGCAGCCAAGTGTTTAGCGGACGATACGAGCAGTACTTC.

In nucleotides, the CDR3 is TGCGCCAGCAGCCAATTCGGAACAGGATTTCTCTATGGCTACACCTTC. Translating it yields CASSQFGTGFLYGYTF. The V gene is TRBV4-3, the J gene TRBJ1-2, with D perhaps matching TRBD1 (5 bases). The CDR3 runs to 16 residues. CDR1 and CDR2 (germline): LGHNA, YSLEER. The V end was cut by 2 bases, the J end by 4 bases, with 17 bases between.

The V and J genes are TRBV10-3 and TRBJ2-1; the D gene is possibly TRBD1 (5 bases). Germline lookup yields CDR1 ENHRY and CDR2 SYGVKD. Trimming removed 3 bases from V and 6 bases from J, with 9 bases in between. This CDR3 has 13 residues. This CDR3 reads CAISDREGNEQFF. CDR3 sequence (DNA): TGTGCCATCAGTGACAGGGAAGGCAATGAGCAGTTCTTC.

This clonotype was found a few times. Written as DNA, the CDR3 is TGTGCCAGCTTCGACGGGCCGGGACTTAGGCAGTACTTC. Protein sequence: CASFDGPGLRQYF. V gene TRBV7-9 combines with J gene TRBJ2-7, with D possibly being TRBD2 (6 bases). This CDR3 has 13 amino acids. V lost 8 bases and J lost 9, with 20 bases in between. Germline V gives CDR1 SEHNR, CDR2 FQNEAQ (reference sequence).

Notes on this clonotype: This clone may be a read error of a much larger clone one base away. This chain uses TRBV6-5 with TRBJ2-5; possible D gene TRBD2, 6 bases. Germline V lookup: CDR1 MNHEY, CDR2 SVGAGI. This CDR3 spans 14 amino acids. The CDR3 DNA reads TGTGCCCGCAGTTACTCGGCGGGAAGAGAGACCCAGTACTTC. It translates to CARSYSAGRETQYF.

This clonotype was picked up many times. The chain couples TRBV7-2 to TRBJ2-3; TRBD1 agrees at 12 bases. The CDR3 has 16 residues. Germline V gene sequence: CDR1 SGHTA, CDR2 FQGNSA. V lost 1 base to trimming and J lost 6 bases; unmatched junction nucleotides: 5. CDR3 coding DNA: TGTGCCAGCAGCTTAGAAGGGACAGGGGGCCGGGATACGCAGTATTTT. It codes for CASSLEGTGGRDTQYF.

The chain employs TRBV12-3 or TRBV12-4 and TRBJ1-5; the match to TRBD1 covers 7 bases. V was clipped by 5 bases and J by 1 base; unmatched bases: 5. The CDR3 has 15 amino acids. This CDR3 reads CASSGDSQSNQPQHF. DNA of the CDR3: TGTGCCAGCAGTGGGGACAGCCAGAGCAATCAGCCCCAGCATTTT.

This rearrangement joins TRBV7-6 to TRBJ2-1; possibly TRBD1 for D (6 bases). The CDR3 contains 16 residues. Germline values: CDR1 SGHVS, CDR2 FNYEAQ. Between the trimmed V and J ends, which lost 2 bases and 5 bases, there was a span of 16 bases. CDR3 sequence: CASSLKWQGFHNEQFF. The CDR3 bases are TGTGCCAGCAGCTTAAAATGGCAGGGGTTTCACAATGAGCAGTTCTTC.

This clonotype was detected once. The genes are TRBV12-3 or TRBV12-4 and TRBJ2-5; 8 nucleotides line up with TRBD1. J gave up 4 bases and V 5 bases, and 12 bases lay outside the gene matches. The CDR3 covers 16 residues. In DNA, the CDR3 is TGTGCCAGCAGTCCAGCCATGTCAGGGGGCCGAGAGACCCAGTACTTC. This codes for CASSPAMSGGRETQYF.

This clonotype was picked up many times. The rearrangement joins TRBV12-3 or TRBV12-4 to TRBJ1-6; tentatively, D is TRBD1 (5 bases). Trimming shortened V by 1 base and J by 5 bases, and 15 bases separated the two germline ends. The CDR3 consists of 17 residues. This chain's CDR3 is CASSLGTLGNNNSPLHF. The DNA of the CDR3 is TGTGCCAGCAGTTTAGGGACACTCGGAAACAATAATTCACCCCTCCACTTT.